The sequence of this T cell receptor (beta chain) was determined in a study of human T cells and chemical hapten exposure. This clonotype was counted a few times. What it binds is unknown. Stated time point: pre-sensitization, week 0. As to treatment: therapeutic diphenylcyclopropenone sensitization with weekly scalp DPC. Each patch test followed a blood draw. From the RACE reads, TCRdb called clonotypes with MiXCR, one entry per CDR3 protein. The table includes approximately 90,000 distinct CDR3 sequences, 8.5% to 9% detected once. Whole-study findings and limits: Among expanded TCRs, significantly more large CDR3 similarity clusters formed than among controls.

V was trimmed by 3 bases and J by 2 bases, leaving 30 bases between them. This CDR3 contains 21 residues. The chain carries TRBV12-3 or TRBV12-4 and TRBJ2-3; tentative D call: TRBD2 (7 bases). The starting material was whole blood, obtained in connection with sensitization to the hapten diphenylcyclopropenone (DPC). The clonotype comes from a man in his forties with alopecia areata. Some clones in this sample may be carry-over from other donors' samples. The CDR3 protein is CASSFTRGPTAPGLDTDTQYF. The CDR3 DNA reads TGTGCCAGCAGTTTCACCAGGGGTCCGACCGCCCCAGGACTAGACACAGATACGCAGTATTTT.